This T cell receptor (beta chain) was documented in a study of T-cell memory formation after mild COVID-19. Germline CDR1 and CDR2: MGHRA and YSYEKL. The CDR3 runs 20 residues. J gave up 2 bases and V 4 bases, and 14 bases lay outside the gene matches. This clonotype was observed a few times. Its target is not known. TCRdb redid the calling of the 5' RACE reads with MiXCR, one entry per CDR3 protein. The table records 150,000 to 200,000 distinct CDR3 sequences, around 15% of them present only once. Overall study results and limits: A subset of responding clones appeared in pre-infection memory, suggesting cross-reactive memory joined. CD4/CD8 balance characterized clones contracting day 15 to 85, and CD4+ skew characterized later expanders.

Sample: PBMCs or a T cell subset sorted from them (not recorded which). The chain carries TRBV4-1 and TRBJ2-5; 15 bases are shared with TRBD2. This receptor was obtained from an adult woman who had mild COVID-19 (a few samples of this study predate the infection). Cell type and time point are not known. In DNA form, the CDR3 reads TGCGCCAGCAGCCGACCGGGACTAGCGGGGGGAGGGGATCTTCAAGAGACCCAGTACTTC. Encoded protein: CASSRPGLAGGGDLQETQYF.